These 9 T cell receptor beta chains originate from one sample sequenced in a study of human T cells and chemical hapten exposure (dated by TCRdb to the early 2020s). The library was prepared using RACE. Sequencing took place on a NextSeq 500. TCRdb trimmed the raw reads at Q25, called clones with MiXCR and kept productive beta chains. CDR3 protein duplicates are merged, each entry listing the most common genes and DNA. Here the sample has around 120,000 distinct CDR3 sequences; roughly an eighth occur a single time. The ten biggest clones cover 0.8% to 1% of the sample. The time point tag for this specimen amounts to: patch test 1, 2 weeks after DPC sensitization. The sample's treatment or condition label is to be understood as: therapeutic diphenylcyclopropenone sensitization with weekly scalp DPC. The sample consisted of whole blood, taken in connection with sensitization to the hapten diphenylcyclopropenone (DPC). These receptors originate from a man aged 18 to 35 with alopecia areata. Some clones in this sample may be carry-over from other donors' samples.

This clonotype was detected a few times. This sequence joins TRBV10-3 and TRBJ2-3, with 7 bases matching TRBD1. The V gene end was trimmed by 5 bases and the J gene end by 4 bases; junction bases not matched to a gene: 21. This CDR3 has 19 residues. CDR1 and CDR2 from the germline V gene are ENHRY and SYGVKD. Here the CDR3 reads CAISSPGQYNTPKADTQYF. CDR3 DNA: TGTGCCATCAGTTCCCCGGGACAGTACAACACCCCAAAGGCAGATACGCAGTATTTT.

DNA for the CDR3: TGTGCCAGCAGCCGCCTAGGCGGCGCCTACTACAATGAGCAGTTCTTC. Translated: CASSRLGGAYYNEQFF. The V call is TRBV14, the J call TRBJ2-1; D gene uncertain. The germline V gene has CDR1 SGHDN and CDR2 FVKESK. The CDR3 loop spans 16 amino acids. V was pared by 4 bases and J by 3 bases, with 16 bases between.

A few counts support this clonotype. The chain has TRBV7-2 and TRBJ2-7, with 7 bases aligning to TRBD1. This CDR3 contains 15 residues. V was pared by 3 bases and J by 1 base, with 6 bases of the junction left unmatched. Looked up from germline, CDR1 is SGHTA and CDR2 is FQGNSA. Written as DNA, the CDR3 is TGTGCCAGCAGCTTCCTCCCGGGACAGTCCTACGAGCAGTACTTC. This codes for CASSFLPGQSYEQYF.

V is TRBV19 and J is TRBJ1-3, with D possibly TRBD1 on 6 matching bases. The germline V gene has CDR1 LNHDA and CDR2 SQIVND (reference sequence). V was pared by 8 bases and J by 0 bases, with 17 bases between. This CDR3 has 16 amino acids. CDR3 sequence reads: CASANRQESSGNTIYF. The CDR3 DNA sequence: TGTGCCAGTGCGAATCGACAGGAATCCTCTGGAAACACCATATATTTT. The full variable domain, its missing parts supplied by reference TRBV19 and TRBJ1-3, is DGGITQSPKYLFRKEGQNVTLSCEQNLNHDAMYWYRQDPGQGLRLIYYSQIVNDFQKGDIAEGYSVSREKKESFPLTVTSAQKNPTAFYLCASANRQESSGNTIYFGEGSWLTVV.

This clonotype was seen only a few times. The chain uses TRBV7-2 and TRBJ1-4; D is unclear. The CDR3 extends over 12 amino acids. Trimming shortened V by 0 bases and J by 12 bases, and 8 bases separated the two germline ends. The germline V gene encodes CDR1 SGHTA and CDR2 FQGNSA. CDR3 DNA sequence: TGTGCCAGCAGCTTAGCGAGGAGGGAACTGTTTTTT. This translates into CASSLARRELFF.

The gene calls are TRBV9 and TRBJ2-1; D ambiguous. The V end lost 4 bases, the J end lost 0 bases, and 14 bases lay between the germline ends. Per germline, CDR1 SGDLS and CDR2 YYNGEE. This CDR3 has 16 residues. This CDR3 is CASSPSVFGSYNEQFF. The CDR3 bases are TGTGCCAGCAGCCCCTCCGTGTTCGGCTCCTACAATGAGCAGTTCTTC.

This rearrangement joins TRBV5-1 to TRBJ2-1; D is possibly TRBD1 (6 bases). Trimming stripped 4 bases from V and 0 bases from J, with 14 bases between. Per germline, CDR1 SGHRS and CDR2 YFSETQ. The CDR3 contains 16 residues. Here the CDR3 reads CASSRSLQGSYNEQFF. The CDR3 DNA reads as TGCGCCAGCAGCCGCTCGTTACAGGGCTCCTACAATGAGCAGTTCTTC.

The chain uses TRBV7-8 and TRBJ2-7; 7 bases match TRBD2. CDR1 is SGHVS and CDR2 is FQNEAQ in the germline V gene. J lost 0 bases, V lost 1 base, and 6 bases had no gene match. CDR3 length equals 16 residues. In DNA, the CDR3 is TGTGCCAGCAGCTTAGGGTTGGGCGGGAGCTCCTACGAGCAGTACTTC. Residues: CASSLGLGGSSYEQYF.

The chain recombines TRBV4-1 with TRBJ2-1; D unclear. The germline CDR1 and CDR2 sequences are MGHRA and YSYEKL. The CDR3 consists of 13 residues. V was clipped by 3 bases and J by 12 bases, with 15 bases between them. CDR3 nucleotides: TGCGCCAGCAGCCAGGCCCCGGGCCCTGGGCAGTTCTTC. Residues: CASSQAPGPGQFF.